This T cell receptor beta chain emerged from a study of identifying expanded T cells in peripheral blood. Trimming left V 6 bases short and J 4 bases short, with 20 bases between. Germline V CDR1 and CDR2: SNHLY, FYNNEI. This CDR3 has 16 amino acids. The assay was immunoSEQ multiplex PCR, and TCRdb's table has in-frame clones only and misses some. The repertoire holds under 110,000 clones, with roughly nine tenths as singletons. The receptor was isolated from a person aged 18 to 69 in good health. The chain employs TRBV2 and TRBJ2-3; D not resolved. Sequences were obtained from blood. CDR3 nucleotide sequence: TGTGCCAGCAGGGCTCTCTCGGCCAACGGCGCAGATACGCAGTATTTT. Translating it yields CASRALSANGADTQYF.